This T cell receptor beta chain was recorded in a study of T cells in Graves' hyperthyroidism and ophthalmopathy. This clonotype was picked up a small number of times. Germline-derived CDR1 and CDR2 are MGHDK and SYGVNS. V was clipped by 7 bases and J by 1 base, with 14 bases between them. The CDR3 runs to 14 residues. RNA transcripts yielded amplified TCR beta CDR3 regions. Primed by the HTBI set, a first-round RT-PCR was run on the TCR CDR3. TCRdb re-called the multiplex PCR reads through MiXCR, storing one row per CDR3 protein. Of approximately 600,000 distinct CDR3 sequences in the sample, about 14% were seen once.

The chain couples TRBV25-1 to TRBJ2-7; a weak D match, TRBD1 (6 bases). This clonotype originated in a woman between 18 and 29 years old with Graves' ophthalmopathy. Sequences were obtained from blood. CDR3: CASIRTDGSYEQYF. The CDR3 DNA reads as TGTGCCAGCATACGGACAGATGGGTCCTACGAGCAGTACTTC.